This TCR beta chain appears in the sequencing data of a study of T cell responses to AZD1222 COVID-19 vaccine. Looking at the study overall: Second doses that came at about 4 or about 12 weeks were put together.

Whole-study results and caveats: Samples come after the peak T cell response, not at day 14. Reportedly, nearly half of unique spike TCRs recognized epitopes outside B.1.351/B.1.1.7 mutations.

V trimming: 5 bases; J trimming: 5 bases; junction bases outside the gene matches: 8. The CDR3 is made up of 16 amino acids. The germline gives CDR1 WNHNN, CDR2 SYGVQD (reference sequence). This clone was detected only a few times. Its matching antigen is unknown. Using immunoSEQ multiplex PCR, the repertoire was profiled, and TCRdb retains in-frame clones only, with some absent. Among approximately 120,000 clones listed, approximately 88% were seen once. The clonotype was recovered from an adult in good health. The V call is TRBV10-1, the J call TRBJ2-2; 10 bases map to TRBD2. Sequencing used peripheral blood, obtained on day 0 of AZD1222 vaccination. The CDR3 is CASSLSGRARTGELFF. In DNA form, the CDR3 reads TGCGCCAGCAGTTTGAGCGGGAGGGCGAGGACCGGGGAGCTGTTTTTT.